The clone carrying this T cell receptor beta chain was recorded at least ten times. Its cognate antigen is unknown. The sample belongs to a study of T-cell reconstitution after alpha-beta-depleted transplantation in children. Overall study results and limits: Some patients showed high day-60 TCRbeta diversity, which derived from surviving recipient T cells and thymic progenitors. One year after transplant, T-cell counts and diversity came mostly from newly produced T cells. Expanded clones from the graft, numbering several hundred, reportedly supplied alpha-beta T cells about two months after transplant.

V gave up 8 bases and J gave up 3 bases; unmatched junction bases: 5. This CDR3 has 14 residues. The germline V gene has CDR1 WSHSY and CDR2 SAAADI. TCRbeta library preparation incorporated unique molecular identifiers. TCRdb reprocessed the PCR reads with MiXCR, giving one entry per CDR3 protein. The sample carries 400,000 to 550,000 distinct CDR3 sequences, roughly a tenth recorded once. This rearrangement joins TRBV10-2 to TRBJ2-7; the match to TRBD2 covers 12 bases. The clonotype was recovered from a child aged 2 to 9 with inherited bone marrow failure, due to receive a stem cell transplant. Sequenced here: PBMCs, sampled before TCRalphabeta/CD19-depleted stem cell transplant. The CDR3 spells CASATSGRIYEQYF. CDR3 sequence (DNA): TGCGCCAGCGCTACTAGCGGGAGGATCTACGAGCAGTACTTC.